The entry below gives a single TCR beta chain sequence along with its context. The CDR3 is made up of 14 amino acids. The germline V gene has CDR1 SGHAT and CDR2 FQNNGV. V was clipped by 1 base and J by 8 bases, with 11 bases between them. This entry is derived from a study of blood T cell repertoires in COVID-19. About the study: In each case, the material was cDNA or gDNA derived from T cells, B-cell-depleted T cells, or PBMCs.

Source study methods: Amplification with reference gene primers provided the estimates of nucleated cell counts. Data came from immunoSEQ multiplex PCR; TCRdb stores just in-frame clones and leaves some out. Clonal size and the V and J genes are those of that table, whereas D and trimming came from the DNA. The table records some 89,000 clones, approximately 87% of them present only once. The chain recombines TRBV11-2 with TRBJ1-4; no firm D call. The TCR was taken from a human donor in a cohort sampled during active COVID-19. Sequenced sample: peripheral blood. The CDR3 region has the DNA TGTGCCAGCAGCTTAGCCGGAAAGGAGGAAAAACTGTTTTTT. This codes for CASSLAGKEEKLFF.